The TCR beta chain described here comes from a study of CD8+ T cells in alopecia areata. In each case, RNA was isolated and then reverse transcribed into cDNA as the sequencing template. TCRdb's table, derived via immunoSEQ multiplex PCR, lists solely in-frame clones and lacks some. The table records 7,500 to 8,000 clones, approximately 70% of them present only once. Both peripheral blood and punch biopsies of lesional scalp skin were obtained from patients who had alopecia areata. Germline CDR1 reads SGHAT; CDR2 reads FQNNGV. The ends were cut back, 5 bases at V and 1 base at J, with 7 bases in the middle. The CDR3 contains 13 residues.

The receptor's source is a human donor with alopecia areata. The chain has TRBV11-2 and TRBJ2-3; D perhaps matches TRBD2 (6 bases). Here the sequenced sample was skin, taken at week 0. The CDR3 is CASSPGGTDTQYF. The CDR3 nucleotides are TGTGCCAGCAGCCCGGGGGGCACAGATACGCAGTATTTT.